The 3 T cell receptor beta chains presented below share a single source sample, sequenced in a study of molecular identifiers for immune sequencing clone quantification. In TCRdb, the PCR reads were re-called with MiXCR into one record per CDR3 protein. This sample has about 510,000 distinct CDR3 sequences, with over 20% found just once. The sequenced material came from naive CD8+ T cells from blood, with Jurkat cell RNA spiked in. The subset here: FACS-sorted CD8+CD4-CCR7+CD45RA+ naive T cells. These receptors all come from a human donor in good health. Some libraries in this study had Jurkat cell RNA spiked in.

The chain links TRBV27 to TRBJ2-3; TRBD2 matches at 9 bases. After removal of 5 bases from V and 4 bases from J, the junction contained 10 bases not matched to a gene. CDR1 is MNHEY, CDR2 SMNVEV, per germline (reference sequence). This CDR3 region has 16 residues. CDR3 in amino acids: CASSQNLAGEADTQYF. CDR3 sequence (DNA): TGTGCCAGCAGTCAAAACTTAGCGGGAGAGGCAGATACGCAGTATTTT.

This clonotype was found a few times. The genes are TRBV13 and TRBJ2-7, with 7 bases matching TRBD1. V lost 5 bases to trimming and J lost 1 base; unmatched junction nucleotides: 17. Looked up from germline, CDR1 is PRHDT and CDR2 is FYEKMQ (reference sequence). There are 18 residues in the CDR3. The CDR3 is CASSLSTLDRDSSYEQYF. The CDR3, as DNA: TGTGCCAGCAGCCTCTCAACTCTCGACAGGGATTCATCCTACGAGCAGTACTTC.

This clonotype was counted at least ten times. The V and J genes are TRBV27 and TRBJ1-1; the D gene is possibly TRBD1 (6 bases). Germline V lookup: CDR1 MNHEY, CDR2 SMNVEV (reference sequence). The ends were cut back, 3 bases at V and 4 bases at J, with 12 bases in the middle. The CDR3 runs to 14 residues. This CDR3 reads CASSFTSGVTEAFF. In nucleotides, the CDR3 is TGTGCCAGCAGTTTTACCTCAGGGGTCACTGAAGCTTTCTTT.